This T cell receptor beta chain was retrieved from a study of T cell changes during pregnancy in multiple sclerosis. The data were produced by immunoSEQ multiplex PCR, yet TCRdb's version contains in-frame clones alone and is incomplete. Of about 20,000 clones in the sample, more than 85% were seen once. Germline-derived CDR1 and CDR2 are SEHNR and FQNEAQ (reference sequence). This CDR3 contains 11 residues. V shed 4 bases and J shed 4 bases, with 4 bases lying between them. The starting material was CD8+ T cells from peripheral blood mononuclear cells, obtained after pregnancy. The receptor was derived from a female donor in good health, enrolled as a control in a pregnancy study. The gene calls are TRBV7-9 and TRBJ2-5; D is uncertain. The CDR3 region is CASSSGETQYF. The CDR3 DNA follows: TGTGCCAGCAGCTCGGGAGAGACCCAGTACTTC. Combining the CDR3 with reference TRBV7-9 and TRBJ2-5 gives the whole variable domain DTGVSQNPRHKITKRGQNVTFRCDPISEHNRLYWYRQTLGQGPEFLTYFQNEAQLEKSRLLSDRFSAERPKGSFSTLEIQRTEQGDSAMYLCASSSGETQYFGPGTRLLVL.